Below are 32 T cell receptor beta chains sequenced from a single sample in a study of T cells in localized non-small cell lung cancer. Assay: immunoSEQ multiplex PCR; the TCRdb copy retains only in-frame clones and omits some. There are around 10,000 clones in the sample; around 30% occur only once, and over 5% lies in the top ten. The material sequenced was lung tumor tissue, taken before any cancer treatment. These receptors were obtained from a man aged 35 to 69 with stage I lung adenocarcinoma.

This CDR3 reads CASTSGGTADTQYF. The CDR3, as DNA: TGTGCCAGCACCTCAGGCGGTACGGCAGATACGCAGTATTTT. This chain uses TRBV9 with TRBJ2-3, with no clear D. CDR1 SGDLS and CDR2 YYNGEE come from the germline V gene. V lost 6 bases and J 4 bases, leaving 15 bases between the germline ends. This CDR3 has 14 amino acids. Together with reference TRBV9 and TRBJ2-3, the CDR3 gives the full variable domain: DSGVTQTPKHLITATGQRVTLRCSPRSGDLSVYWYQQSLDQGLQFLIQYYNGEERAKGNILERFSAQQFPDLHSELNLSSLELGDSALYFCASTSGGTADTQYFGPGTRLTVL.

Only a few counts were recorded for this clone. V usage is TRBV11-3 and J usage is TRBJ1-2; tentatively, D is TRBD1 (6 bases). Germline CDR1 SGHNT, CDR2 YENEEA. V lost 3 bases to trimming and J lost 0 bases, with 11 bases between them. The CDR3 runs 15 residues. CDR3 residues: CASSFGQLANYGYTF. The DNA for the CDR3 is TGTGCCAGCAGCTTCGGACAGTTAGCTAACTATGGCTACACCTTC.

This clone appeared once. The V gene is TRBV18, the J gene TRBJ1-3; D perhaps matches TRBD1 (5 bases). Trimming took 3 bases from V and 9 from J, leaving 18 bases between them. CDR3 length: 15 amino acids. Germline-derived CDR1 and CDR2 are KGHSH and LQKENI. This CDR3 is CASSPLGDGLSTIYF. The CDR3 DNA follows: TGTGCCAGCTCACCTCTAGGGGACGGCCTCTCCACCATATATTTT. The full variable domain, rest sourced from reference TRBV18 and TRBJ1-3, is NAGVMQNPRHLVRRRGQEARLRCSPMKGHSHVYWYRQLPEEGLKFMVYLQKENIIDESGMPKERFSAEFPKEGPSILRIQQVVRGDSAAYFCASSPLGDGLSTIYFGEGSWLTVV.

This clone was detected only a few times. The CDR3 DNA reads as TGTGCCAGCAGCTTGGGCGGACTAGCGGGGGGCCAAGAGACCCAGTACTTC. It specifies CASSLGGLAGGQETQYF. This chain joins TRBV11-3 and TRBJ2-5, with 14 bases that match TRBD2. J gave up 1 base and V 3 bases, and 4 bases lay outside the gene matches. The CDR3 contains 17 residues. CDR1 is SGHNT, CDR2 YENEEA, per germline.

The chain is built from TRBV27 and TRBJ2-7; a possible D gene is TRBD2 (6 bases). There are 14 residues in the CDR3. Germline CDR1 reads MNHEY; CDR2 reads SMNVEV (reference sequence). V was clipped by 1 base and J by 5 bases, with 12 bases between them. The CDR3: CASSLWRGSNEQYF. The DNA of the CDR3 is TGTGCCAGCAGTTTATGGAGGGGATCGAACGAGCAGTACTTC.

V and J are TRBV10-2 and TRBJ1-1; 8 nucleotides align to TRBD1. The CDR3 has 13 amino acids. V shed 7 bases, J shed 2 bases, and the junction held 3 bases outside the gene matches. CDR1 is WSHSY, CDR2 SAAADI, per germline. The CDR3 region is CASTTGANTEAFF. CDR3 in DNA: TGCGCCAGCACGACAGGGGCAAACACTGAAGCTTTCTTT.

This clone was seen repeatedly, ten times or more. The chain employs TRBV11-3 and TRBJ2-1; D gene uncertain. Trimming took off 2 bases at V and 8 bases at J, with 13 bases between the two ends. Germline V lookup: CDR1 SGHNT, CDR2 YENEEA. The CDR3 runs to 14 residues. The CDR3 sequence is CASSLQSFGYEQFF. The CDR3 DNA sequence: TGTGCCAGCAGCTTACAGTCCTTTGGATATGAGCAGTTCTTC.

In this sample, this clone turned up a few times. This chain uses TRBV6-8 with TRBJ2-6, with TRBD1 identical over 9 bases. V shed 6 bases and J 3 bases; nucleotides not matched to a gene: 3. This CDR3 spans 15 amino acids. The germline V gene encodes CDR1 MNHGY and CDR2 SAAAGT. The CDR3 spells CASRTGGGGANVLTF. The CDR3 region has the DNA TGTGCCAGCAGGACAGGGGGAGGTGGGGCCAACGTCCTGACTTTC.

V and J are TRBV11-3 and TRBJ2-2; D gene unclear. Germline loops: CDR1 SGHNT, CDR2 YENEEA. Trimming took off 5 bases at V and 4 bases at J, with 14 bases between the two ends. There are 15 residues in the CDR3. CDR3 amino acids: CASSRRASGTGELFF. The CDR3 DNA reads as TGTGCCAGCAGCCGCCGGGCATCGGGCACCGGGGAGCTGTTTTTT. Full variable domain (rest looked up from reference TRBV11-3 and TRBJ2-2): EAGVVQSPRYKIIEKKQPVAFWCNPISGHNTLYWYLQNLGQGPELLIRYENEEAVDDSQLPKDRFSAERLKGVDSTLKIQPAELGDSAVYLCASSRRASGTGELFFGEGSRLTVL.

This clone came up a few times. V gene TRBV9 combines with J gene TRBJ1-6; 8 bases match TRBD1. J was trimmed by 3 bases and V by 10 bases; bases with no gene match: 6. Germline V gene data show CDR1 as SGDLS and CDR2 as YYNGEE. The CDR3 totals 14 residues. The CDR3 bases are TGTGCCGGACGACAGGGGATCTATAATTCACCCCTCCACTTT. Protein sequence: CAGRQGIYNSPLHF.

This chain uses TRBV19 with TRBJ1-4; 7 bases match TRBD1. This CDR3 has 15 amino acids. J lost 6 bases, V lost 5 bases, and 9 bases had no gene match. The germline gives CDR1 LNHDA, CDR2 SQIVND (reference sequence). The CDR3 reads CASSANRDRYEKLFF. CDR3 DNA: TGTGCCAGTAGTGCAAACCGGGACAGATATGAAAAACTGTTTTTT.

This chain uses TRBV30 with TRBJ1-5; D not resolved. The germline CDR1 and CDR2 sequences are GTSNPN and SVGIG (reference sequence). The CDR3 contains 14 residues. Between the trimmed V and J ends, which lost 0 bases and 0 bases, there was a span of 6 bases. CDR3 sequence (DNA): TGTGCCTGGAGTGTAATCTATAGCAATCAGCCCCAGCATTTT. Translated, it gives CAWSVIYSNQPQHF. Based on the CDR3 plus reference TRBV30 and TRBJ1-5, the full variable domain is SQTIHQWPATLVQPVGSPLSLECTVEGTSNPNLYWYRQAAGRGLQLLFYSVGIGQISSEVPQNLSASRPQDRQFILSSKKLLLSDSGFYLCAWSVIYSNQPQHFGDGTRLSIL.

The chain links TRBV5-1 to TRBJ2-7, with D possibly matching TRBD2 (6 bases). CDR3 length: 14 amino acids. Trimming left V 4 bases short and J 4 bases short, with 15 bases between. Germline V lookup: CDR1 SGHRS, CDR2 YFSETQ. The CDR3 spells CASSGIGGEYEQYF. CDR3 bases: TGCGCCAGCAGCGGAATCGGGGGAGAATACGAGCAGTACTTC.

V gene TRBV30 combines with J gene TRBJ1-1; D unresolved. Deletions cut 6 bases from V and 3 bases from J, with 11 bases between. From germline, CDR1 is GTSNPN and CDR2 SVGIG (reference sequence). The CDR3 runs to 12 residues. The CDR3 here is CACLTGYTEAFF. CDR3 nucleotide sequence: TGTGCCTGTTTGACGGGCTACACTGAAGCTTTCTTT.

A few counts support this clone. The chain combines TRBV7-6 with TRBJ2-7; TRBD2 is a possible D gene (5 bases). The CDR3 contains 15 residues. CDR1 SGHVS and CDR2 FNYEAQ come from the germline V gene. V was shortened by 3 bases and J by 3 bases, with 15 bases between the two germline ends. CDR3 protein: CASSLEVGKIYEQYF. CDR3 bases: TGTGCCAGCAGCTTGGAGGTGGGGAAAATCTACGAGCAGTACTTC.

The rearrangement uses TRBV5-1 and TRBJ1-4; weak D call: TRBD1 (5 bases). The V gene lost 4 bases and the J gene lost 8 bases, with 18 bases spanning the gap. CDR3 length: 15 amino acids. The germline V gene has CDR1 SGHRS and CDR2 YFSETQ. The CDR3: CASSIGDELREKLFF. For the CDR3, the DNA is TGCGCCAGCAGCATCGGGGACGAATTGAGGGAAAAACTGTTTTTT. The full variable domain, its missing parts supplied by reference TRBV5-1 and TRBJ1-4, is KAGVTQTPRYLIKTRGQQVTLSCSPISGHRSVSWYQQTPGQGLQFLFEYFSETQRNKGNFPGRFSGRQFSNSRSEMNVSTLELGDSALYLCASSIGDELREKLFFGSGTQLSVL.

The J gene is TRBJ2-1, the V gene TRBV6-8; 10 bases are a match to TRBD2. Germline CDR1 MNHGY, CDR2 SAAAGT. After removal of 0 bases from V and 5 bases from J, the junction contained 10 bases not matched to a gene. The CDR3 length is 18 residues. The CDR3 DNA is TGTGCCAGCAGTTACTCATTAAGCGGGGGGGCCCGAAACAATGAGCAGTTCTTC. Amino acid sequence: CASSYSLSGGARNNEQFF.

The V call is TRBV5-1, the J call TRBJ2-1; 9 nucleotides align to TRBD1. Looked up from germline, CDR1 is SGHRS and CDR2 is YFSETQ. The CDR3 totals 17 residues. V lost 4 bases to trimming and J lost 4 bases; unmatched junction nucleotides: 12. The CDR3 is CASSPIRDRDDYNEQFF. CDR3 nucleotides: TGCGCCAGCAGCCCGATCCGGGACAGGGACGATTACAATGAGCAGTTCTTC.

The chain links TRBV11-3 to TRBJ2-7; D might be TRBD1 or TRBD2, each matching 5 bases. V dropped 3 bases and J dropped 2 bases, with 20 bases sitting between them. The CDR3 sequence is 17 residues long. The germline V gene encodes CDR1 SGHNT and CDR2 YENEEA. CDR3: CASSLGFHSGDAYEQYF. The CDR3, as DNA: TGTGCCAGCAGCTTGGGTTTTCATTCCGGGGACGCCTACGAGCAGTACTTC.

The rearrangement links TRBV25-1 to TRBJ2-5; D remains ambiguous. Germline V lookup: CDR1 MGHDK, CDR2 SYGVNS. V shed 2 bases and J shed 4 bases, with 8 bases lying between them. This CDR3 comprises 13 residues. CDR3 sequence reads: CASSESPRETQYF. CDR3 bases: TGTGCCAGCAGTGAAAGCCCACGAGAGACCCAGTACTTC.

This clone is classed as medium-sized. CDR3 bases: TGTGCCAGCAGCTTATCCCACGCGGCTGCTTTCTCTGGAAACACCATATATTTT. It yields the protein CASSLSHAAAFSGNTIYF. The chain uses TRBV11-3 and TRBJ1-3, with D unclear. CDR3 length: 18 amino acids. CDR1 is SGHNT, CDR2 YENEEA, per germline. V was shortened by 2 bases and J by 0 bases, with 17 bases between the two germline ends. Full variable domain (rest looked up from reference TRBV11-3 and TRBJ1-3): EAGVVQSPRYKIIEKKQPVAFWCNPISGHNTLYWYLQNLGQGPELLIRYENEEAVDDSQLPKDRFSAERLKGVDSTLKIQPAELGDSAVYLCASSLSHAAAFSGNTIYFGEGSWLTVV.

Only a few counts were recorded for this clone. V and J are TRBV11-3 and TRBJ1-2; 9 positions match TRBD1. Trimming at V came to 5 bases and at J to 7 bases, leaving 8 bases not matched to a gene. Looked up from germline, CDR1 is SGHNT and CDR2 is YENEEA. This CDR3 is built from 14 residues. The CDR3 spells CASSAGQGSSGYTF. CDR3 bases: TGTGCCAGCAGCGCGGGACAGGGTAGTAGTGGCTACACCTTC.

This clone was observed a handful of times. The J gene is TRBJ1-6, the V gene TRBV6-8; TRBD1 might be the D (5 bases). The V end was cut by 5 bases, the J end by 7 bases, with 15 bases between. The CDR3 length is 15 residues. Per germline, CDR1 MNHGY and CDR2 SAAAGT. This CDR3 is CASSAVMGDNSPLHF. The CDR3 coding sequence is TGTGCCAGCAGTGCCGTGATGGGGGACAATTCACCCCTCCACTTT.

The rearrangement uses TRBV18 and TRBJ2-5; either TRBD1 or TRBD2 may supply D (5 bases each). Trimming pared 3 bases from V and 4 bases from J, leaving 12 bases between. From germline, CDR1 is KGHSH and CDR2 LQKENI. The CDR3 runs to 14 residues. The CDR3 is CASSPGTLPETQYF. The CDR3 DNA sequence: TGTGCCAGCTCACCCGGGACCCTTCCAGAGACCCAGTACTTC.

V gene TRBV30 combines with J gene TRBJ1-4, with D perhaps TRBD1 (5 bases). The germline gives CDR1 GTSNPN, CDR2 SVGIG (reference sequence). Trimming cost V 7 bases and J 4 bases, with 16 bases left between them. The CDR3 contains 14 residues. The CDR3 DNA reads TGTGCCTCGACCGCGACAGCCATTAATGAAAAACTGTTTTTT. Its protein is CASTATAINEKLFF.

This chain uses TRBV11-3 with TRBJ1-1; perhaps TRBD1 as D (5 bases). CDR1 is SGHNT and CDR2 is YENEEA in the germline V gene. The CDR3 runs to 14 residues. The V and J ends lost 6 bases and 1 base respectively, with 12 bases between them. For the CDR3, the DNA is TGTGCCAGCAGAGGCGGGACGGGGAACACTGAAGCTTTCTTT. Protein product: CASRGGTGNTEAFF. Together with reference TRBV11-3 and TRBJ1-1, the CDR3 gives the full variable domain: EAGVVQSPRYKIIEKKQPVAFWCNPISGHNTLYWYLQNLGQGPELLIRYENEEAVDDSQLPKDRFSAERLKGVDSTLKIQPAELGDSAVYLCASRGGTGNTEAFFGQGTRLTVV.

The chain recombines TRBV7-6 with TRBJ2-3; either TRBD1 or TRBD2 may supply D (5 bases each). The V and J ends lost 5 bases and 4 bases respectively, with 16 bases between them. This CDR3 comprises 15 residues. Germline lookup yields CDR1 SGHVS and CDR2 FNYEAQ. The DNA of the CDR3 is TGTGCCAGCAGCCCTTCGGGGCGCGAGGCAGATACGCAGTATTTT. Protein: CASSPSGREADTQYF.

The V call is TRBV9, the J call TRBJ1-3; a possible D gene is TRBD1 (6 bases). This CDR3 spans 15 amino acids. Deletions cut 3 bases from V and 0 bases from J, with 10 bases between. Germline CDR1 SGDLS, CDR2 YYNGEE. The CDR3 protein is CASSAGHVSGNTIYF. The DNA for the CDR3 is TGTGCCAGCAGCGCGGGACATGTCTCTGGAAACACCATATATTTT.

V and J are TRBV15 and TRBJ2-7; D call uncertain. This CDR3 contains 15 residues. Germline values: CDR1 LNHNV, CDR2 YYDKDF (reference sequence). V lost 5 bases, J lost 7 bases, and 21 bases lay in between. CDR3 loop: CATSALIGPLQEQYF. CDR3 nucleotides: TGTGCCACCAGCGCTCTTATCGGACCGTTGCAAGAGCAGTACTTC.

In this sample, this clone turned up once. The chain's CDR3 is CASSPNRDRYEQYF. CDR3 DNA sequence: TGTGCCAGCTCACCGAACCGGGACAGGTACGAGCAGTACTTC. The chain joins TRBV18 to TRBJ2-7, with TRBD1 identical over 8 bases. Trimming cost V 3 bases and J 4 bases; bases outside gene matches: 5. Per the germline V gene, CDR1 is KGHSH and CDR2 is LQKENI. This CDR3 has 14 amino acids.

This clone has ten or more counts. The rearrangement links TRBV11-3 to TRBJ1-5; 7 bases are a match to TRBD1. Germline V CDR1 and CDR2: SGHNT, YENEEA. This CDR3 spans 14 amino acids. V lost 3 bases to trimming and J lost 4 bases; unmatched junction nucleotides: 3. The CDR3 DNA follows: TGTGCCAGCAGCTTTATGACAGGGAATCAGCCCCAGCATTTT. Its translation: CASSFMTGNQPQHF.

This clone has a handful of counts. V and J are TRBV11-3 and TRBJ1-1, with TRBD1 as a possible D gene (6 bases). The CDR3 is made up of 15 amino acids. The germline CDR1 and CDR2 sequences are SGHNT and YENEEA. The V end was cut by 3 bases, the J end by 6 bases, with 17 bases between. CDR3 loop: CASSFRQVQKPEAFF. CDR3 DNA: TGTGCCAGCAGCTTCAGACAGGTCCAAAAACCTGAAGCTTTCTTT.